Listed here are 23 T cell receptor beta chains from one sample, sequenced in a study of low-dose radiotherapy and immunotherapy resistance in tumors. Primers used for first-strand cDNA, a TRAV- and TRBV-specific set, covered both alpha and beta chains. With a constant-region primer and a V-primer adapter, TCRs were subjected to roughly 20 PCR cycles of amplification. Using its own MiXCR run on the reads, TCRdb lists one record per CDR3 protein. Here the sample spans around 83,000 distinct CDR3 sequences, approximately 20% being singletons. Time point: before trial treatment. The sequences come from PBMCs, collected before treatment. These TCRs come from a male donor with prostate cancer.

This clonotype was seen repeatedly, ten times or more. The chain's CDR3 is CASSLAWTGFTGELFF. DNA for the CDR3: TGTGCCAGCAGCTTAGCTTGGACAGGGTTCACCGGGGAGCTGTTTTTT. The chain is built from TRBV11-3 and TRBJ2-2; 8 positions agree with TRBD1. This CDR3 region has 16 residues. J gave up 4 bases and V 1 base, and 5 bases lay outside the gene matches. Germline assignment: CDR1 SGHNT and CDR2 YENEEA.

There are many counts of this clonotype. V gene TRBV28 combines with J gene TRBJ2-3, with 7 positions matching TRBD2. V shed 1 base and J 0 bases; nucleotides not matched to a gene: 7. Germline CDR1 is MDHEN and CDR2 is SYDVKM. The CDR3 is 17 residues long. The CDR3 DNA follows: TGTGCCAGCAGTTTATACTCTAGCGGAGTAAGCACAGATACGCAGTATTTT. This gives the protein CASSLYSSGVSTDTQYF.

This clonotype was seen repeatedly, ten times or more. This chain connects TRBV6-2 or TRBV6-3 to TRBJ2-3; D gene unclear. Germline V gene data show CDR1 as MNHEY and CDR2 as SVGEGT. The CDR3 contains 14 residues. The V end was cut by 6 bases, the J end by 1 base, with 11 bases between. This CDR3 reads CASRPYVGTDTQYF. The CDR3 region has the DNA TGTGCCAGCAGGCCCTATGTCGGCACAGATACGCAGTATTTT.

This clonotype showed up many times. The chain has TRBV7-9 and TRBJ1-1, with a weak D call TRBD1 (5 bases). This CDR3 comprises 15 residues. Germline assignment: CDR1 SEHNR and CDR2 FQNEAQ (reference sequence). Between the trimmed V and J ends, which lost 5 bases and 0 bases, there was a span of 13 bases. The CDR3: CASSETRGMNTEAFF. In DNA form, the CDR3 reads TGTGCCAGCAGCGAGACCCGGGGGATGAACACTGAAGCTTTCTTT.

This clonotype occurred many times. V usage is TRBV29-1 and J usage is TRBJ1-2; D unresolved. Germline CDR1 is SQVTM and CDR2 is ANQGSEA. This CDR3 region has 14 residues. V was clipped by 8 bases and J by 7 bases, with 23 bases between them. The CDR3 nucleotides are TGCAGCCCCCCTCTGGGCAGTACCATATGTGGCTACACCTTC. It is translated as CSPPLGSTICGYTF.

This clonotype turned up a few times. The V call is TRBV9, the J call TRBJ2-1; the D gene is possibly TRBD1 (7 bases). Per the germline V gene, CDR1 is SGDLS and CDR2 is YYNGEE. Trimming left V 0 bases short and J 0 bases short, with 10 bases between. This CDR3 is built from 16 residues. CDR3 sequence: CASSVGRDSSYNEQFF. In DNA form, the CDR3 reads TGTGCCAGCAGCGTAGGGCGGGACAGCTCCTACAATGAGCAGTTCTTC.

This clonotype was recorded many times. The chain combines TRBV3-1 with TRBJ2-2, with 10 bases lining up with TRBD1. Germline V gives CDR1 LGHDT, CDR2 YNNKEL (reference sequence). The J segment lost 5 bases and the V segment lost 4 bases, leaving 4 bases of the junction unmatched. The CDR3 extends over 15 amino acids. For the CDR3, the DNA is TGTGCCAGCAGCCCCGGGACAGGGGTAACCGGGGAGCTGTTTTTT. As protein: CASSPGTGVTGELFF.

This chain links TRBV20-1 with TRBJ1-1; perhaps TRBD1 as D (5 bases). This CDR3 is 13 amino acids long. Germline-derived CDR1 and CDR2 are DFQATT and SNEGSKA (reference sequence). V was trimmed by 0 bases and J by 3 bases, leaving 8 bases between them. The CDR3 sequence is CSARDMGDTEAFF. The CDR3 DNA follows: TGCAGTGCTAGAGATATGGGGGACACTGAAGCTTTCTTT.

This clonotype was observed at least ten times. This chain uses TRBV5-1 with TRBJ2-2; 10 nucleotides align to TRBD1. The CDR3 covers 16 residues. CDR1 SGHRS and CDR2 YFSETQ come from the germline V gene. After removal of 0 bases from V and 5 bases from J, the junction contained 4 bases not matched to a gene. The CDR3 DNA sequence: TGCGCCAGCAGCTTGGCGGGGACAGGGGATACCGGGGAGCTGTTTTTT. This gives the protein CASSLAGTGDTGELFF.

The table lists this clonotype with many counts. The chain carries TRBV4-1 and TRBJ2-7; D assignment may be TRBD1 or TRBD2 (5 bases each). The CDR3 runs 13 residues. Germline CDR1 is MGHRA and CDR2 is YSYEKL. Trimming stripped 4 bases from V and 3 bases from J, with 10 bases between. This CDR3 reads CASSPGPIYEQYF. The CDR3 DNA sequence: TGCGCCAGCAGCCCGGGACCGATCTACGAGCAGTACTTC.

Many counts were recorded for this clonotype. DNA for the CDR3: TGTGCCAGCAGCATTGGGACAGCCTACGAGCAGTACTTC. This gives the protein CASSIGTAYEQYF. The chain joins TRBV3-1 to TRBJ2-7; 7 nucleotides line up with TRBD1. Trimming removed 5 bases from V and 2 bases from J; junction bases left unmatched: 3. Per the germline V gene, CDR1 is LGHDT and CDR2 is YNNKEL (reference sequence). The CDR3 consists of 13 residues.

This clonotype has ten or more counts. The chain uses TRBV20-1 and TRBJ2-1; D perhaps matches TRBD2 (5 bases). Germline loops: CDR1 DFQATT, CDR2 SNEGSKA (reference sequence). CDR3 length: 11 amino acids. V gave up 6 bases and J gave up 8 bases, with 11 bases separating them. CDR3 region: CSAELGDEQFF. The CDR3 DNA sequence: TGCAGTGCAGAACTAGGCGATGAGCAGTTCTTC.

This clonotype was counted many times. V is TRBV4-1 and J is TRBJ2-3; D not resolved. V lost 4 bases and J 5 bases, leaving 19 bases between the germline ends. Germline values: CDR1 MGHRA, CDR2 YSYEKL. CDR3 size: 16 residues. The CDR3: CASSLAEGWRGDTQYF. The DNA of the CDR3 is TGCGCCAGCAGCCTGGCCGAAGGCTGGCGAGGAGATACGCAGTATTTT.

This clonotype occurred many times. This chain joins TRBV4-3 and TRBJ2-7; 8 bases agree with TRBD2. V trimming: 1 base; J trimming: 1 base; junction bases outside the gene matches: 6. The CDR3 extends over 16 amino acids. CDR1 and CDR2 from the germline V gene are LGHNA and YSLEER. The chain's CDR3 is CASSQAIAGLSYEQYF. In DNA form, the CDR3 reads TGCGCCAGCAGCCAAGCGATAGCGGGGCTTTCCTACGAGCAGTACTTC.

There are many counts of this clonotype. CDR3 sequence (DNA): TGTGCCAGCTCACTTGAGGGGAACACTGAAGCTTTCTTT. It codes for CASSLEGNTEAFF. The chain couples TRBV18 to TRBJ1-1; D unresolved. V gave up 4 bases and J gave up 1 base, with 7 bases separating them. Germline CDR1 reads KGHSH; CDR2 reads LQKENI. The CDR3 covers 13 residues. Using reference TRBV18 and TRBJ1-1 for the parts outside the CDR3, the full variable domain is NAGVMQNPRHLVRRRGQEARLRCSPMKGHSHVYWYRQLPEEGLKFMVYLQKENIIDESGMPKERFSAEFPKEGPSILRIQQVVRGDSAAYFCASSLEGNTEAFFGQGTRLTVV.

This clonotype was found many times. The V and J genes are TRBV7-9 and TRBJ1-1; D gene uncertain. Per germline, CDR1 SEHNR and CDR2 FQNEAQ (reference sequence). The germline V and J ends were trimmed by 3 bases and 4 bases, with 9 bases remaining between them. The length of the CDR3 is 13 residues. The CDR3 coding sequence is TGTGCCAGCAGCTTCCTCCTAAGCACTGAAGCTTTCTTT. Translation gives CASSFLLSTEAFF.

This sequence joins TRBV7-2 and TRBJ2-2, with 12 positions matching TRBD2. The germline V gene encodes CDR1 SGHTA and CDR2 FQGNSA. The CDR3 has 17 residues. The junction had 10 bases not matched to a gene; V was cut back by 6 bases and J by 5 bases. The CDR3 region has the DNA TGTGCCAGCAGTACCCCTAGCGGGGGGGCTTTGACCGGGGAGCTGTTTTTT. It translates to CASSTPSGGALTGELFF. The full variable domain, rest sourced from reference TRBV7-2 and TRBJ2-2, is GAGVSQSPSNKVTEKGKDVELRCDPISGHTALYWYRQSLGQGLEFLIYFQGNSAPDKSGLPSDRFSAERTGGSVSTLTIQRTQQEDSAVYLCASSTPSGGALTGELFFGEGSRLTVL.

This clonotype was seen a single time. CDR3 bases: TGTGCCAGCACTAATGGCCGACTAGCGGGAGTGCCGGATGAGCAGTTCTTC. Translating it yields CASTNGRLAGVPDEQFF. This rearrangement joins TRBV28 to TRBJ2-1; 12 bases line up with TRBD2. J gave up 8 bases and V 7 bases, and 15 bases lay outside the gene matches. The CDR3 is 17 residues long. The germline V gene has CDR1 MDHEN and CDR2 SYDVKM.

Regarding this clonotype: The likely explanation is a read error, given a far larger clone one base away. The gene calls are TRBV13 and TRBJ2-1, with 8 bases fitting TRBD1. This CDR3 is 13 amino acids long. The V gene's germline CDR1 is PRHDT and CDR2 FYEKMQ (reference sequence). The ends lost 5 bases at V and 10 bases at J; junction bases unmatched: 7. CDR3 sequence (DNA): TGTGCCAGCAGCACAGACAGGGGATACGAGCAGTTCTTC. Translation gives CASSTDRGYEQFF.

This clonotype was picked up many times. This chain joins TRBV5-1 and TRBJ2-7; 7 bases align to TRBD1. Looked up from germline, CDR1 is SGHRS and CDR2 is YFSETQ. The CDR3 spans 15 residues. J was trimmed by 6 bases and V by 3 bases; bases with no gene match: 12. The CDR3 region has the DNA TGCGCCAGCAGCTCCACGTTAGACAGGGCTAGCGAGCAGTACTTC. Its protein product is CASSSTLDRASEQYF.

The CDR3 is CASRRPGTGGTVEQFF. CDR3 DNA sequence: TGTGCCAGCAGGAGACCCGGGACAGGGGGGACTGTAGAGCAGTTCTTC. The chain couples TRBV12-3 or TRBV12-4 to TRBJ2-1, with 11 bases identical to TRBD1. The CDR3 contains 16 residues. V lost 6 bases to trimming and J lost 10 bases; unmatched junction nucleotides: 14.

This clonotype was found many times. The V and J genes are TRBV20-1 and TRBJ2-5; 9 positions match TRBD2. This CDR3 spans 13 amino acids. V lost 6 bases to trimming and J lost 5 bases; unmatched junction nucleotides: 7. In germline, CDR1 is DFQATT, CDR2 SNEGSKA (reference sequence). The CDR3 bases are TGCAGTGCCCTAGCGGGAACCGGTGAGACCCAGTACTTC. Translation: CSALAGTGETQYF.

Remarks on this clonotype: This probably arose from a read error, given a far larger clone one base away. The missing conserved phenylalanine or tryptophan at the end of this CDR3 makes a read error likely. The chain carries TRBV6-2 or TRBV6-3 and TRBJ1-1, with unresolved D. Trimming took 4 bases from V and 3 from J, leaving 9 bases between them. Per germline, CDR1 MNHEY and CDR2 SVGEGT. The CDR3 consists of 13 residues. CDR3 residues: CASSLNSDTEAFC. As DNA, the CDR3 is TGTGCCAGCAGTTTAAACTCTGACACTGAAGCTTTCTGT.